This record looks at one T cell receptor (beta chain) sequence and its context. Its specificity is unknown. The sample originates from a study of OX40 agonist ivuxolimab in advanced cancers. Across the study: Across the patients, intravenous ivuxolimab was delivered every 2 weeks at 0.01 to 10 mg/kg.

Study outcomes and limitations: Compared with others, partial responders at 0.1-3.0 mg/kg displayed clonal expansion among the lowest.

The CDR3 is made up of 14 amino acids. Between the trimmed V and J ends, which lost 4 bases and 7 bases, there was a span of 17 bases. Looked up from germline, CDR1 is SGDLS and CDR2 is YYNGEE. The repertoire was sequenced with immunoSEQ multiplex PCR; TCRdb's copy has only in-frame clones and lacks some. The repertoire has approximately 65,000 clones, nearly 85% of them found once; the top ten carry roughly 11%. The chain joins TRBV9 to TRBJ1-2, with D possibly being TRBD1 (5 bases). This receptor was identified in an adult with an advanced solid tumor such as melanoma, head and neck, liver or kidney cancer. Specimen: CD4+ or CD8+ T cells sorted from blood, collected in a trial of the OX40 agonist ivuxolimab. The CDR3 DNA reads as TGTGCCAGCAGCCGGGACGGGTCTCCCTCTGGCTACACCTTC. Translated: CASSRDGSPSGYTF.